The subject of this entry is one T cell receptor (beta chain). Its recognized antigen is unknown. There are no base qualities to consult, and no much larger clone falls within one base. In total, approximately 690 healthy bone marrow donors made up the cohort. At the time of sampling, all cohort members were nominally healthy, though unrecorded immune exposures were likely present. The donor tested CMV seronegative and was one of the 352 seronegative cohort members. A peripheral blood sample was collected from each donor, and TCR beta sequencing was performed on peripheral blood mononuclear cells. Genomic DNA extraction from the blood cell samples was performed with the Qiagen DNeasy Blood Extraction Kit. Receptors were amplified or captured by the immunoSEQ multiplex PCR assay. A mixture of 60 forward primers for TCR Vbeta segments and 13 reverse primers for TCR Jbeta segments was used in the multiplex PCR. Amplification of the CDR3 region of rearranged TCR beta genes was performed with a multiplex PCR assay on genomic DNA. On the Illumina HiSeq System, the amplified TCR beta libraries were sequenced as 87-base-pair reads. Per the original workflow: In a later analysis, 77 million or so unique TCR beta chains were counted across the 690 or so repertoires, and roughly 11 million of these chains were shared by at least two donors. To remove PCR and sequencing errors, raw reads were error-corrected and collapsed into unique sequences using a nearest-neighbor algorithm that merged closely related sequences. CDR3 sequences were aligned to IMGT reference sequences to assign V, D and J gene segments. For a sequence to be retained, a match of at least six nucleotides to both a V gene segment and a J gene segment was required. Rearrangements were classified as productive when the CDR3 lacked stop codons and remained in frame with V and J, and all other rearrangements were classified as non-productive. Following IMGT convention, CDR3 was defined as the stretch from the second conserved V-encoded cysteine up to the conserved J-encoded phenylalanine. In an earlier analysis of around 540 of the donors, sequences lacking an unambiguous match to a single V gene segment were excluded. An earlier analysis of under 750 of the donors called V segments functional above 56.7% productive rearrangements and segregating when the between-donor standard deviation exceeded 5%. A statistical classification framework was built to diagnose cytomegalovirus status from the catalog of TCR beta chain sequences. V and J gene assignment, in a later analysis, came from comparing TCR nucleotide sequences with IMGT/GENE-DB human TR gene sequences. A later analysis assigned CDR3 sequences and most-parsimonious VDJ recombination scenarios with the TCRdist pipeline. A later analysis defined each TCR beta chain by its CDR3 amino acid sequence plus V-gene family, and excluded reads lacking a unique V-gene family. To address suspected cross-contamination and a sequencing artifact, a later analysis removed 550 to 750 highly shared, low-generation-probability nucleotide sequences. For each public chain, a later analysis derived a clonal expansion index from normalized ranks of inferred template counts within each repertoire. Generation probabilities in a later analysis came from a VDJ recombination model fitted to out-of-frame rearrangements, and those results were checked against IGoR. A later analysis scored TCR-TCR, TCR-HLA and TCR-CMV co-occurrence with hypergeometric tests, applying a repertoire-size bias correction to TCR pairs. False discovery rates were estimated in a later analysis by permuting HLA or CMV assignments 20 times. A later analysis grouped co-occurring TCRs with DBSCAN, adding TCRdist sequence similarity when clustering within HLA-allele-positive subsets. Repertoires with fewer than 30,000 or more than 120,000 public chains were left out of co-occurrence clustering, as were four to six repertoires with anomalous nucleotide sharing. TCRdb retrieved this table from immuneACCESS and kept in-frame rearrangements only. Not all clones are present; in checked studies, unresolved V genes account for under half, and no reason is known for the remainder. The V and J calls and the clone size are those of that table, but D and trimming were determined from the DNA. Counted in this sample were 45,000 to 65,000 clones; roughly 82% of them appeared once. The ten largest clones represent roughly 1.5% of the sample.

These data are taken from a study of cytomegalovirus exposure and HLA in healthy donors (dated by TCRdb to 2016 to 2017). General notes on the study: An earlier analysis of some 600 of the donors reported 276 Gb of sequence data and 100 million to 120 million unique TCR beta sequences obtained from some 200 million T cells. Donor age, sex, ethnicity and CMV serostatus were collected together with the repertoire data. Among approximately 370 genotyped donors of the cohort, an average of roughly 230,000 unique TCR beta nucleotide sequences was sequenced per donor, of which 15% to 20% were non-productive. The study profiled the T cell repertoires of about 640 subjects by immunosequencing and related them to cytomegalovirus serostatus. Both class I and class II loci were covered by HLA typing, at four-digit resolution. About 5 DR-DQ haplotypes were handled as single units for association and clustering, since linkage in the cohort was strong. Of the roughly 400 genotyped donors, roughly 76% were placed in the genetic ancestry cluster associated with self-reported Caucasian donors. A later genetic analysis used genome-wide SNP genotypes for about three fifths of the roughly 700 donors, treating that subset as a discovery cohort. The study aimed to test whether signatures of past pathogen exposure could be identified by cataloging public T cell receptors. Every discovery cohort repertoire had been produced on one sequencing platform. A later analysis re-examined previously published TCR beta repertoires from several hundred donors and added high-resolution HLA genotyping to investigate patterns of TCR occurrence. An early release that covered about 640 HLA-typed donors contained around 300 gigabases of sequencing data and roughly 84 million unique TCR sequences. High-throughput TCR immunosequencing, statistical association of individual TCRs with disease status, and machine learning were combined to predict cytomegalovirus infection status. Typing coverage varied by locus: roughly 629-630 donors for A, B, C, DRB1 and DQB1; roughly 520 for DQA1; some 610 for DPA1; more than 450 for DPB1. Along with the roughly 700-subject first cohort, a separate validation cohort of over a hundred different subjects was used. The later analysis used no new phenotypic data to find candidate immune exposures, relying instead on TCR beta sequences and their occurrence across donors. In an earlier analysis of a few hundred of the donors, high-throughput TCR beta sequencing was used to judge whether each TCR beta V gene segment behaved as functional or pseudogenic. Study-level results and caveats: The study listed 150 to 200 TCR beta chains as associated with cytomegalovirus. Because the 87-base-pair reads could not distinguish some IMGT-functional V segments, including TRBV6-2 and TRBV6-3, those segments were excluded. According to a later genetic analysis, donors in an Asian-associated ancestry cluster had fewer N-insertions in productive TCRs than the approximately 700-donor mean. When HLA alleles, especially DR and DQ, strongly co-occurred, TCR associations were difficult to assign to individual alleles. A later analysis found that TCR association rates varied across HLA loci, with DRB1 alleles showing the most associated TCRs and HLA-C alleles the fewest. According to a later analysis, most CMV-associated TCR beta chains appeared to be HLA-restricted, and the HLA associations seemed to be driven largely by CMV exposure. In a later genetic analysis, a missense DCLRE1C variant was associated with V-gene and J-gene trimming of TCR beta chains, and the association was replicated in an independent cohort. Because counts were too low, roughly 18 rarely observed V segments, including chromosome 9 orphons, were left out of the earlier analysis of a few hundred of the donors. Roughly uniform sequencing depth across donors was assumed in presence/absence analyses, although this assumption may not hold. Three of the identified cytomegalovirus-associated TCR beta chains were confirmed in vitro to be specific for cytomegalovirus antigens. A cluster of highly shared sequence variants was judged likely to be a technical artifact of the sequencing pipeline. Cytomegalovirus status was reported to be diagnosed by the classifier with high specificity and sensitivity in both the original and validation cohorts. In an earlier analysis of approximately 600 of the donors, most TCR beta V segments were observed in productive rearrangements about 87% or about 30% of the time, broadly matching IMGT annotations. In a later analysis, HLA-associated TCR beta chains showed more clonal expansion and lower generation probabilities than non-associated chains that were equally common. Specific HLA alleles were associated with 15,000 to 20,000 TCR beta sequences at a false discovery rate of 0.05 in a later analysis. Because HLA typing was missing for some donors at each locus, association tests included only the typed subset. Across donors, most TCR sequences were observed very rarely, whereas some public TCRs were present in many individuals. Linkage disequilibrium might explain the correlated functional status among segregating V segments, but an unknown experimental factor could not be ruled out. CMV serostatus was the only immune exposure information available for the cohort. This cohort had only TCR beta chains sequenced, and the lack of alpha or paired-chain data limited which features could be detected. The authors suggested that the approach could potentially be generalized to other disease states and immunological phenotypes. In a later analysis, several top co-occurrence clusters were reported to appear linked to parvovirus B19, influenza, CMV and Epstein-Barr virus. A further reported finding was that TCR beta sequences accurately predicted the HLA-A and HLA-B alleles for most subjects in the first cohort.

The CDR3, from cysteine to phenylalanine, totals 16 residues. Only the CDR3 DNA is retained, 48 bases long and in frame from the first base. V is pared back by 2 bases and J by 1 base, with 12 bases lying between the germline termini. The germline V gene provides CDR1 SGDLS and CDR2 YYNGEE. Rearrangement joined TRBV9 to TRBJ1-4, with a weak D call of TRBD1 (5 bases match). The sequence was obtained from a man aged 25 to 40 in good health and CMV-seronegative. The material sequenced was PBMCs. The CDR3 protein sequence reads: CASSVGGALTNEKLFF. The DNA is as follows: TGTGCCAGCAGCGTTGGAGGGGCCCTAACTAATGAAAAACTGTTTTTT.